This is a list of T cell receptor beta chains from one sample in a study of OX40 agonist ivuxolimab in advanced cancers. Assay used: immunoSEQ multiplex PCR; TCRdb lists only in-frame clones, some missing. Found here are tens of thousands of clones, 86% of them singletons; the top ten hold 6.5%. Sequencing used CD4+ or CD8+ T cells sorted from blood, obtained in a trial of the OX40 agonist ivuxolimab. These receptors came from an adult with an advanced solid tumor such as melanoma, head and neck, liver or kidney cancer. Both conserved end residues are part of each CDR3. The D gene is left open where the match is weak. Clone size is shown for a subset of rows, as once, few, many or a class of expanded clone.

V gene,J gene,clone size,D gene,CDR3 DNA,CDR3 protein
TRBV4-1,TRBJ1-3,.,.,TGCGCCAGCAGCCAAGCTCGCGGAGGAAACACCATATATTTT,CASSQARGGNTIYF
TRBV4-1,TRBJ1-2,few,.,TGCGCCAGCAGCCAAGAGCCGGGGCCGGACTATGGCTACACCTTC,CASSQEPGPDYGYTF
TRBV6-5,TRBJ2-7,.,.,TGTGCCAGCAGCCCTGCGGGGTACGAGCAGTACTTC,CASSPAGYEQYF
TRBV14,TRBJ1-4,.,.,TGTGCCAGCAGCCAAAATCTCAATGAAAAACTGTTTTTT,CASSQNLNEKLFF
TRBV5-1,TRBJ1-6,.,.,TGCGCCAGCAGCTTGGCCGACAGGAATAATTCACCCCTCCACTTT,CASSLADRNNSPLHF
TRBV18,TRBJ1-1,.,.,TGTGCCACCAGGGTGGGTCAAGGGGGTGAAGCTTTCTTT,CATRVGQGGEAFF
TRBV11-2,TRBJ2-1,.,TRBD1,TGTGCCAGCAGCCCCCGAGGACAGGGTCGGGTCAATGAGCAGTTCTTC,CASSPRGQGRVNEQFF
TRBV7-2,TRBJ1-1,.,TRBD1,TGTGCCAGCAGCTCACAGGGGGCGAACACTGAAGCTTTCTTT,CASSSQGANTEAFF
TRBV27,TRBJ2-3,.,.,TGTGCCAGCAGGGTCCTAGACACAGATACGCAGTATTTT,CASRVLDTDTQYF
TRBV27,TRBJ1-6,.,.,TGTGCCAGCAGTCCCAAGGGTTCAAGCTCCTATAATTCACCCCTCCACTTT,CASSPKGSSSYNSPLHF
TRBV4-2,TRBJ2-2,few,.,TGTGCCAGCAGCCAAGGTAACACCGGGGAGCTGTTTTTT,CASSQGNTGELFF
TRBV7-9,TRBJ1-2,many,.,TGTGCCAGCAGCTTAGAAGTATCTAGCCGGGGAGGCTACACCTTC,CASSLEVSSRGGYTF
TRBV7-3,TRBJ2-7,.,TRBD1,TGTGCCAGCAGCTTAGGACCCGGGACAGGGGGCCGCTCCTACGAGCAGTACTTC,CASSLGPGTGGRSYEQYF
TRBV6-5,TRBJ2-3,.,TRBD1,TGTGCCAGCAGTTACTCAGGGGACAGGGAAGATACGCAGTATTTT,CASSYSGDREDTQYF
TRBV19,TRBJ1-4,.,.,TGTGCCAGTAGTATAGGGCCCCAGTTCTCTAATGAAAAACTGTTTTTT,CASSIGPQFSNEKLFF
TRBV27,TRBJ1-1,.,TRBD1,TGTGCCAGCAGTTTAGGTGTCAGGGGGCGACGAACTGAAGCTTTCTTT,CASSLGVRGRRTEAFF
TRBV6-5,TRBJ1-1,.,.,TGTGCCAGCAGCCAGACGGGACATTGGGCCCCTGAAGCTTTCTTT,CASSQTGHWAPEAFF
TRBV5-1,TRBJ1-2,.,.,TGCGCCAGCAGCTTGGAGGGTGGCTACACCTTC,CASSLEGGYTF
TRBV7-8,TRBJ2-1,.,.,TGTGCCAGCAGCTTAGGGGGGGCCTCCTACAATGAGCAGTTCTTC,CASSLGGASYNEQFF
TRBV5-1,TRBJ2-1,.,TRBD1,TGCGCCAGCAGCCCGACAGGGGACTCCTACAATGAGCAGTTCTTC,CASSPTGDSYNEQFF
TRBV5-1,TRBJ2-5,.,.,TGCGCCAGCAGCTGGGGACCTAAAGAGACCCAGTACTTC,CASSWGPKETQYF
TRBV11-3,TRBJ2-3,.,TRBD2,TGTGCCAGCAGCTTAAGGCGGGGGAGCACAGATACGCAGTATTTT,CASSLRRGSTDTQYF
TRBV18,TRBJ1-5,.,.,TGTGCCAGCTCAGGGGGCGGTAATCAGCCCCAGCATTTT,CASSGGGNQPQHF
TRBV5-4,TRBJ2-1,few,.,TGTGCCAGCAGCCCTCCCAATTCCGGGTCGCGCAGGGAGCAGTTCTTC,CASSPPNSGSRREQFF
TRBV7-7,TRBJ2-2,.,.,TGTGCTAGCAGCCCAGGAACAGGGCGACCGAACACCGGGGAGCTGTTTTTT,CASSPGTGRPNTGELFF
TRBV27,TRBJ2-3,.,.,TGTGCCAGCAGTTTATCGGCTAGCACAGATACGCAGTATTTT,CASSLSASTDTQYF
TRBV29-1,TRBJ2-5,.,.,TGCAGCGTTGGCACCCAAGAGACCCAGTACTTC,CSVGTQETQYF
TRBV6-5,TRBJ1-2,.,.,TGTGCCAGCAGTAATTACTATGGCTACACCTTC,CASSNYYGYTF
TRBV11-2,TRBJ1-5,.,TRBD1,TGTGCCAGCAGCTTAGGGACAGGTCAGCCCCAGCATTTT,CASSLGTGQPQHF